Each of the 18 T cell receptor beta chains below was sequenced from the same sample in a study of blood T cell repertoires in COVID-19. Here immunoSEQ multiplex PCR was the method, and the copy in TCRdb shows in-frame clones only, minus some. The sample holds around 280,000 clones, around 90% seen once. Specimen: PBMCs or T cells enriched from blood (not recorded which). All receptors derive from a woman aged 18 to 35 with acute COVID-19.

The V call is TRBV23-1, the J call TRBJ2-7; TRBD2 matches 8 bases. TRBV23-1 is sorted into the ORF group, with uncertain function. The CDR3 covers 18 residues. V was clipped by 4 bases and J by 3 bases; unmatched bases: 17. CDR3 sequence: CASSPTCLAGWGGYEQYF. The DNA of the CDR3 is TGCGCCAGCAGTCCCACTTGCTTAGCGGGATGGGGCGGCTACGAGCAGTACTTC.

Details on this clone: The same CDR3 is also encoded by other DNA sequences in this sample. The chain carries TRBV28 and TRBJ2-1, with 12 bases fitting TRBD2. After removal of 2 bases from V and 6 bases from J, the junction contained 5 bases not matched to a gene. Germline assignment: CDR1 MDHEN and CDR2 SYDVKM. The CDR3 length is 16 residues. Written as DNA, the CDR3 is TGTGCCAGCAGTTTAGGCGGACTAGCGGGGTCCAATGAGCAGTTCTTC. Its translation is CASSLGGLAGSNEQFF.

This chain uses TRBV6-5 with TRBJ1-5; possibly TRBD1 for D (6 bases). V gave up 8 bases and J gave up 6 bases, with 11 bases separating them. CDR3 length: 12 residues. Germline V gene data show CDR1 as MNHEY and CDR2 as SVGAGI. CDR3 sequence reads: CASGQGTQPQHF. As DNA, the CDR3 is TGTGCCAGCGGCCAGGGGACTCAGCCCCAGCATTTT.

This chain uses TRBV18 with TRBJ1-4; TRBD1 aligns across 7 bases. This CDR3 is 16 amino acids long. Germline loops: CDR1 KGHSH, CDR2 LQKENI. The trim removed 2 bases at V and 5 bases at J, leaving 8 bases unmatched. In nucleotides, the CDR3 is TGTGCCAGCTCACCAAGACAGGGATTGGGAAATGAAAAACTGTTTTTT. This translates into CASSPRQGLGNEKLFF.

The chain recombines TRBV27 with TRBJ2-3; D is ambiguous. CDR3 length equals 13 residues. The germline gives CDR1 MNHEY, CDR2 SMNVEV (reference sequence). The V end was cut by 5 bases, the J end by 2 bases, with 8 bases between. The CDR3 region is CASSPDNTDTQYF. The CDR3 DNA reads TGTGCCAGCAGTCCCGACAACACAGATACGCAGTATTTT.

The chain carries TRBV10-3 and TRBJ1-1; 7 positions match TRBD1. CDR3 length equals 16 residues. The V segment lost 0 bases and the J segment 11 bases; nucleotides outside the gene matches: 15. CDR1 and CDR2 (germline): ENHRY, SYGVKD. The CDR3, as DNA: TGTGCCATCAGTGAGTCTGTGACAGGGCAAGGTATGGATGCTTTCTTT. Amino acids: CAISESVTGQGMDAFF.

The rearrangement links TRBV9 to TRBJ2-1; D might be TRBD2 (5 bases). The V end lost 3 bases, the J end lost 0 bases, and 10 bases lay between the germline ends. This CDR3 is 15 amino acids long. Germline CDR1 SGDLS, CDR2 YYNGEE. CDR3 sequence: CASSASGSSYNEQFF. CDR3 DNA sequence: TGTGCCAGCAGCGCAAGCGGTAGCTCCTACAATGAGCAGTTCTTC.

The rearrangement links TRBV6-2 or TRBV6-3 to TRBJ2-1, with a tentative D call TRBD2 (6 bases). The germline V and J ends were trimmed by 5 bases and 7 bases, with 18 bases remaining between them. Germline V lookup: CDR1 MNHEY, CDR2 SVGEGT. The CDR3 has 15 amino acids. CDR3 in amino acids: CASSPRLRGRNEQFF. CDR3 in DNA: TGTGCCAGCAGTCCCCGGTTAAGAGGGAGGAATGAGCAGTTCTTC.

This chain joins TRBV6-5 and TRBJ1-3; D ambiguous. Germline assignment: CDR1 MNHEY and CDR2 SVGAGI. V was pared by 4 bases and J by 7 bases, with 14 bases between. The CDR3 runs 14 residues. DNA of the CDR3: TGTGCCAGCAGTTCACGGGAGGGCGTCAACACCATATATTTT. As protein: CASSSREGVNTIYF.

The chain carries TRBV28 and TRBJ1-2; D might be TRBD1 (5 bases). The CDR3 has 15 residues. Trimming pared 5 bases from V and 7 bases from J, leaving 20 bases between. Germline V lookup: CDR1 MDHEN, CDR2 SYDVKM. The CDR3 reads CASSLESRVAAGYTF. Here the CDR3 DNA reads TGTGCCAGCAGTCTCGAATCCAGGGTTGCGGCTGGCTACACCTTC.

CDR3 coding DNA: TGTGCCAGCAGCTCCTTTATGGGGCCCGGGGAGCTGTTTTTT. Translated, it gives CASSSFMGPGELFF. The rearrangement links TRBV7-9 to TRBJ2-2; possibly TRBD1 for D (5 bases). Looked up from germline, CDR1 is SEHNR and CDR2 is FQNEAQ (reference sequence). The CDR3 extends over 14 amino acids. Trimming removed 4 bases from V and 6 bases from J, with 12 bases in between.

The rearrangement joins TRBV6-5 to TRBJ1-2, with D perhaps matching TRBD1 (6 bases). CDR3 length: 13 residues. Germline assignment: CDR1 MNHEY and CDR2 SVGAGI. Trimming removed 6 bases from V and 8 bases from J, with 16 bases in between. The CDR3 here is CASRPGGARGYTF. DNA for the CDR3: TGTGCCAGCAGGCCCGGGGGGGCGCGAGGCTACACCTTC.

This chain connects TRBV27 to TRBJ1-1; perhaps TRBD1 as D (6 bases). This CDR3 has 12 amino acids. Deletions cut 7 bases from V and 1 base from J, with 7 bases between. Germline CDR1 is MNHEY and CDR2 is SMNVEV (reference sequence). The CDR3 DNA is TGTGCCAGCATGGACAGGAACACTGAAGCTTTCTTT. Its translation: CASMDRNTEAFF.

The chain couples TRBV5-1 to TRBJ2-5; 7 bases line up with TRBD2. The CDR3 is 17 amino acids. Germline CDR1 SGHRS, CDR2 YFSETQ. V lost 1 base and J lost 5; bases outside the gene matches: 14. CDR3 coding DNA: TGCGCCAGCAGCTTGTTTGCGGCAGAACTAGCGCTGGAGACCCAGTACTTC. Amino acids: CASSLFAAELALETQYF.

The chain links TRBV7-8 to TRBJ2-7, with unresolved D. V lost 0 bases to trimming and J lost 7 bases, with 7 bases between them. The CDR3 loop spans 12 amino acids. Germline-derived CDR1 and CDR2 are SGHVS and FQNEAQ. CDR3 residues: CASSLARVEQYF. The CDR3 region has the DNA TGTGCCAGCAGCTTAGCGAGAGTTGAGCAGTACTTC.

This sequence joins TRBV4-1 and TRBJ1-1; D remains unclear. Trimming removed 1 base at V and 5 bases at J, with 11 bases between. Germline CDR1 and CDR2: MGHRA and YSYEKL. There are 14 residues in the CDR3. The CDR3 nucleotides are TGCGCCAGCAGCCAAGGAATGGAGAAGACTGAAGCTTTCTTT. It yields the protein CASSQGMEKTEAFF.

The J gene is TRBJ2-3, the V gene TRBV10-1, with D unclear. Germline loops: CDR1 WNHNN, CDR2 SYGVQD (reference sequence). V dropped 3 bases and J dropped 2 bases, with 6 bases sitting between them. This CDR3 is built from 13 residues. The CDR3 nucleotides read TGCGCCAGCAGTGAACAAGTCACAGATACGCAGTATTTT. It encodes CASSEQVTDTQYF.

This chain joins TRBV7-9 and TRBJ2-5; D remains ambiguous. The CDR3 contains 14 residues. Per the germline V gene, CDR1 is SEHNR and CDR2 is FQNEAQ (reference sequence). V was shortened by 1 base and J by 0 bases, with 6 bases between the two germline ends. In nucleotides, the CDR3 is TGTGCCAGCAGCTTAGGAGAATACCAAGAGACCCAGTACTTC. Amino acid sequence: CASSLGEYQETQYF.